A single sample gave rise to the 7 T cell receptor beta chains below, sequenced in a study of T cell responses to AZD1222 COVID-19 vaccine. Profiled with immunoSEQ multiplex PCR; TCRdb holds only in-frame clones, not every one. The table lists 95,000 to 150,000 clones, less than 90% of them singletons, with about 29% in the top ten. Source: peripheral blood, taken on day 0 of AZD1222 vaccination. Receptors originate from an adult in good health.

J is TRBJ2-1 and V is TRBV15; D might be TRBD1 (5 bases). Germline CDR1 reads LNHNV; CDR2 reads YYDKDF (reference sequence). V dropped 0 bases and J dropped 6 bases, with 15 bases sitting between them. This CDR3 comprises 16 residues. In DNA form, the CDR3 reads TGTGCCACCAGCAGAGATTATGCACAGGCCTTCAATGAGCAGTTCTTC. It yields the protein CATSRDYAQAFNEQFF.

The rearrangement links TRBV2 to TRBJ2-7, with D hard to call. In germline, CDR1 is SNHLY, CDR2 FYNNEI. Deletions cut 4 bases from V and 4 bases from J, with 5 bases between. The CDR3 extends over 11 amino acids. This CDR3 reads CASSALYEQYF. CDR3 nucleotide sequence: TGTGCCAGCAGTGCCCTATACGAGCAGTACTTC.

V is TRBV11-2 and J is TRBJ2-7; 7 bases are a match to TRBD1. In germline, CDR1 is SGHAT, CDR2 FQNNGV. J was trimmed by 4 bases and V by 3 bases; bases with no gene match: 6. The CDR3 contains 14 residues. CDR3 residues: CASSFRGQEYEQYF. In DNA, the CDR3 is TGTGCCAGCAGCTTTAGGGGGCAGGAGTACGAGCAGTACTTC.

A few counts support this clone. The J gene is TRBJ1-2, the V gene TRBV19; D possibly corresponds to TRBD1 (5 bases). In germline, CDR1 is LNHDA, CDR2 SQIVND (reference sequence). V lost 6 bases, J lost 9 bases, and 20 bases lay in between. The CDR3 sequence is 14 residues long. The CDR3 DNA follows: TGTGCCAGTAGATCCCGACAGACTTCTTATAGCTACACCTTC. Its protein is CASRSRQTSYSYTF.

This clone was found a few times. J is TRBJ2-2 and V is TRBV14; TRBD1 matches at 9 bases. With 3 bases clipped from V and 5 bases from J, the junction kept 10 bases outside the gene matches. CDR3 length: 17 residues. CDR1 and CDR2 from the germline V gene are SGHDN and FVKESK. CDR3 amino acids: CASSQVNRDRVTGELFF. CDR3 bases: TGTGCCAGCAGCCAGGTGAACCGGGACAGGGTTACCGGGGAGCTGTTTTTT.

The chain links TRBV6-5 to TRBJ2-5; D is ambiguous. V gave up 0 bases and J gave up 1 base, with 6 bases separating them. The CDR3 is 14 residues long. The V gene's germline CDR1 is MNHEY and CDR2 SVGAGI. CDR3 DNA: TGTGCCAGCAGTTACTCGAACAGCCAAGAGACCCAGTACTTC. Its translation: CASSYSNSQETQYF.

The CDR3 loop is CASSLSGGETQYF. For the CDR3, the DNA is TGTGCCAGCAGCCTGAGCGGGGGAGAGACCCAGTACTTC. V gene TRBV11-2 combines with J gene TRBJ2-5; 8 bases align to TRBD2. Germline V gene sequence: CDR1 SGHAT, CDR2 FQNNGV. V was clipped by 5 bases and J by 4 bases; unmatched bases: 3. There are 13 residues in the CDR3.